This T cell receptor (beta chain) was recorded in a study of OX40 agonist ivuxolimab in advanced cancers. Overall study context: Patients received ivuxolimab, an agonistic anti-OX40 (CD134) antibody. Patients in the trial were receiving intravenous ivuxolimab every 2 weeks, at doses of 0.01 to 10 mg/kg.

The study's findings and limits: On average, a greater number of expanded clones characterised CD8+ T cells relative to CD4+.

This clone showed up just once. What it recognizes is unknown. Sequencing was performed with immunoSEQ multiplex PCR; in TCRdb, only in-frame clones are kept and a portion is missing. The sample yields approximately 35,000 clones, 92% seen once. This CDR3 is built from 14 residues. Germline CDR1 SEHNR, CDR2 FQNEAQ (reference sequence). With 5 bases removed from V and 2 bases from J, the gap between germline ends came to 12 bases. This material consisted of CD4+ or CD8+ T cells sorted from blood, taken in a trial of the OX40 agonist ivuxolimab. The TCR sequence derives from an adult with an advanced solid tumor such as melanoma, head and neck, liver or kidney cancer. V and J are TRBV7-9 and TRBJ2-5; D gene ambiguous. The CDR3 DNA sequence: TGTGCCAGCAGCCCCCCGTTGGGGCAAGAGACCCAGTACTTC. Translating gives CASSPPLGQETQYF.